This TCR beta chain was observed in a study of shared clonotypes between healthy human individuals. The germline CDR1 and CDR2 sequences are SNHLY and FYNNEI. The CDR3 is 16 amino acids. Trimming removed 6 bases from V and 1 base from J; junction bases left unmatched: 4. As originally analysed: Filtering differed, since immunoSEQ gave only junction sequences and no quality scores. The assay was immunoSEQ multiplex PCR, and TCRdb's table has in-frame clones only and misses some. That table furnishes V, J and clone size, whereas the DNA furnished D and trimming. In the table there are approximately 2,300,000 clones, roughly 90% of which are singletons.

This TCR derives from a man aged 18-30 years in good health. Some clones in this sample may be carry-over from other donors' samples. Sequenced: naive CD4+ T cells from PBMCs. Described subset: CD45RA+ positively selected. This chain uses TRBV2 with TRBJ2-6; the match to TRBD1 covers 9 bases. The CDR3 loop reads CASRYRGRSGANVLTF. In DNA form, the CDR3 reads TGTGCCAGCAGATACAGGGGGCGTTCTGGGGCCAACGTCCTGACTTTC.